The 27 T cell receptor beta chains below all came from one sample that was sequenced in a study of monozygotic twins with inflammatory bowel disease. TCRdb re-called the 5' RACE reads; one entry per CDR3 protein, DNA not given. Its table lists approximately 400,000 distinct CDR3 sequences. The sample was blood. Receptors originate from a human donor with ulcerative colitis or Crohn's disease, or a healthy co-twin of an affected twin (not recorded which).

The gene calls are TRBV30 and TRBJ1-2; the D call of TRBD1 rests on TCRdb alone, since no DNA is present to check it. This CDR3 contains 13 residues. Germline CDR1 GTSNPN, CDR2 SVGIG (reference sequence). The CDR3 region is CAWSPAGAYGYTF.

The CDR3 sequence: CASRGQSNEKLFF. This chain joins TRBV7-2 and TRBJ1-4; the TCRdb call, TRBD1, lacks DNA for checking. Germline CDR1 reads SGHTA; CDR2 reads FQGNSA. The CDR3 totals 13 residues. Looking up the rest from reference TRBV7-2 and TRBJ1-4 gives the full variable domain: GAGVSQSPSNKVTEKGKDVELRCDPISGHTALYWYRQSLGQGLEFLIYFQGNSAPDKSGLPSDRFSAERTGGSVSTLTIQRTQQEDSAVYLCASRGQSNEKLFFGSGTQLSVL.

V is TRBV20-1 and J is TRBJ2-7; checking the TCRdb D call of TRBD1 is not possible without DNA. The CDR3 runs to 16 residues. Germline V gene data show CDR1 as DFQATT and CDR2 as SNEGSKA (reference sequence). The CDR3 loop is CSAIQPWTGRFEEQYF.

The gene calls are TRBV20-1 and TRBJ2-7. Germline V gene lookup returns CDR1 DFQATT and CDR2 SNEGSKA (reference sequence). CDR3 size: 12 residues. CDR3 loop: CSADGVGTEQYF.

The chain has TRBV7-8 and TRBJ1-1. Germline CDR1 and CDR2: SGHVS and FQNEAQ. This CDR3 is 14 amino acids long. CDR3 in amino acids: CASSPSPMNTEAFF.

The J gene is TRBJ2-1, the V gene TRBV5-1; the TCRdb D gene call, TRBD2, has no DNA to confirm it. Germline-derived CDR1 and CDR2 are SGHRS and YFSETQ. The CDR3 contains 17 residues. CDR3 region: CASSLGIAGRGLDEQFF.

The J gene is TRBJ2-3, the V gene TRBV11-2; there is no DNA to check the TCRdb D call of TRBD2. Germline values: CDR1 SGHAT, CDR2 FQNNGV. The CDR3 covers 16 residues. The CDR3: CASSLLLAGGTDTQYF. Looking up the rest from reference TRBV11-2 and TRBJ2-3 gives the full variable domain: EAGVAQSPRYKIIEKRQSVAFWCNPISGHATLYWYQQILGQGPKLLIQFQNNGVVDDSQLPKDRFSAERLKGVDSTLKIQPAKLEDSAVYLCASSLLLAGGTDTQYFGPGTRLTVL.

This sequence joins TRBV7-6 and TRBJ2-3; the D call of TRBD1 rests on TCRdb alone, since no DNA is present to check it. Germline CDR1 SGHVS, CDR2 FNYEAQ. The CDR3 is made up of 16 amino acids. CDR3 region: CASSLPGPGGADTQYF.

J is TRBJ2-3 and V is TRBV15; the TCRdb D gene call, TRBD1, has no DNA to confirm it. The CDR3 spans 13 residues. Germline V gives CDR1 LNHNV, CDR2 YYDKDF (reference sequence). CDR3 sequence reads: CATSSPPGDTQYF.

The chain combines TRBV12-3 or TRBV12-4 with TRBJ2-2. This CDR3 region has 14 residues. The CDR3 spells CASSLPVGTGELFF.

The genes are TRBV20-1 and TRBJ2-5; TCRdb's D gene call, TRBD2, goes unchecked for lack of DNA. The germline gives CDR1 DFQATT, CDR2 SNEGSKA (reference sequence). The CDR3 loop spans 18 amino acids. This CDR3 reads CSPRAGYSTLARQETQYF.

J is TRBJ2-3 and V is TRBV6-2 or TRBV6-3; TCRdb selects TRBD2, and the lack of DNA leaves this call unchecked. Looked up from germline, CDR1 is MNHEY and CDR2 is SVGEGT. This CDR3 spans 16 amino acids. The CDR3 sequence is CASKGKGSGSLDTQYF.

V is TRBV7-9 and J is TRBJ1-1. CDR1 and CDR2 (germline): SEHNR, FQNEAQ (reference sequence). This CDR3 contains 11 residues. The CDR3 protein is CAIQVNTEAFF.

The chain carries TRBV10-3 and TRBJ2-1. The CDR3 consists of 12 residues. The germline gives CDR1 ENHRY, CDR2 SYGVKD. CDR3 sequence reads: CAISEVQNEQFF.

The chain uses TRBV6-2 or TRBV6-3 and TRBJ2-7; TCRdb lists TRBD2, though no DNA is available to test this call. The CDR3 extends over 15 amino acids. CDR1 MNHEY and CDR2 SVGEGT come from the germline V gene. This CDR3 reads CASSYALALDGEQYF.

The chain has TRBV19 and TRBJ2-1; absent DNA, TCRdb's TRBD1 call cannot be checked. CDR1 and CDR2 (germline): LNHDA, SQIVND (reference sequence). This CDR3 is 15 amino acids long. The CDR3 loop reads CASSESGEDSHEQFF.

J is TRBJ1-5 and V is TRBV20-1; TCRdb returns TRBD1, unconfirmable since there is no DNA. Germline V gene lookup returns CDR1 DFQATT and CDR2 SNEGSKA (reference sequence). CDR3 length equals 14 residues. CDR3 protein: CSAERGHGNQPQHF.

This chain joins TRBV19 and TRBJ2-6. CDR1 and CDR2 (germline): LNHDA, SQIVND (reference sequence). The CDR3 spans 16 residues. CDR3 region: CASQWGSSSGANVLTF.

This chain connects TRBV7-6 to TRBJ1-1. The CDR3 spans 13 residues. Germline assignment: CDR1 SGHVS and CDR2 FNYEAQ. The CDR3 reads CASSLRGNTEAFF.

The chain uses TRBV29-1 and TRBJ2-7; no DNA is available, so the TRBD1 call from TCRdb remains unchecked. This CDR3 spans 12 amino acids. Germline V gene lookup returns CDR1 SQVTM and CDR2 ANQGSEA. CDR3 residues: CSVESDSYEQYF.

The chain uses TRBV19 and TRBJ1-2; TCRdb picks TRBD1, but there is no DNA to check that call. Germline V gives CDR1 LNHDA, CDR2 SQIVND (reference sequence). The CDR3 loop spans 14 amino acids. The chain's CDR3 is CASGDPGTDNVYTF.

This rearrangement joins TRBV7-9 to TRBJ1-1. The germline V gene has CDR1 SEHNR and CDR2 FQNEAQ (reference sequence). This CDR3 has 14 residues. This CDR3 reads CASSLKGGNTEAFF.

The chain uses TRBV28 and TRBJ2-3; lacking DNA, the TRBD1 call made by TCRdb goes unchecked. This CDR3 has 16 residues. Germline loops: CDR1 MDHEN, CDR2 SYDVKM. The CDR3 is CASSSTGGSSTDTQYF.

The CDR3 loop reads CASSPSRLAQYF. This chain uses TRBV14 with TRBJ2-5. Germline assignment: CDR1 SGHDN and CDR2 FVKESK. This CDR3 has 12 amino acids.

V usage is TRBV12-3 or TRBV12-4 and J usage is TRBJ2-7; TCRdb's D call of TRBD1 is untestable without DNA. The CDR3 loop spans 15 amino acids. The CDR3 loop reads CASRSQGGGSYEQYF.

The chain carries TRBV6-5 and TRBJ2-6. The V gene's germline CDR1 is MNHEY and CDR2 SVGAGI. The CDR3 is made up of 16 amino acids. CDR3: CASSWDHNPGANVLTF.

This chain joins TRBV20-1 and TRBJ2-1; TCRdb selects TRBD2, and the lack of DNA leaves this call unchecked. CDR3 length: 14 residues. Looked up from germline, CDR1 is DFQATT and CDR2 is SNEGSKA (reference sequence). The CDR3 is CSARVGTGPNEQFF.